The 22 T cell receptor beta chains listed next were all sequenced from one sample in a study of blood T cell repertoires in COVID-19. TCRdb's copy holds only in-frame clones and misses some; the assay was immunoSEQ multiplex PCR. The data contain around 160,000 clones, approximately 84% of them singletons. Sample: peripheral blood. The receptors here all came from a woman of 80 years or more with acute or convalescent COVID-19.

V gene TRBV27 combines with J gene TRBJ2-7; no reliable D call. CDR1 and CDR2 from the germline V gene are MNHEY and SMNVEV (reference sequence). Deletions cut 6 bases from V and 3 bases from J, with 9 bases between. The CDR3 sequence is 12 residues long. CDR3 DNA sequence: TGTGCCAGCAGGACGGGTGTCTACGAGCAGTACTTC. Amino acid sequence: CASRTGVYEQYF.

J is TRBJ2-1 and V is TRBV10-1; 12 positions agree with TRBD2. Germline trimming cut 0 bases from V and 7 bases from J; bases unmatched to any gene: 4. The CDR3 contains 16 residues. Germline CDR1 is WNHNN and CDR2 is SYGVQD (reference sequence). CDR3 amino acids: CASSESGLAGQNEQFF. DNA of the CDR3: TGCGCCAGCAGTGAGTCGGGACTAGCGGGTCAGAATGAGCAGTTCTTC.

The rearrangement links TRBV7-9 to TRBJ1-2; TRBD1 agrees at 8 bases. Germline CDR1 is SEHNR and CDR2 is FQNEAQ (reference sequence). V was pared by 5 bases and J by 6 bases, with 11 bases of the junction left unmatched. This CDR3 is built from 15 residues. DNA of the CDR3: TGTGCCAGCAGCCCTTCCGGACAGGGATCTCATGGCTACACCTTC. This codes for CASSPSGQGSHGYTF.

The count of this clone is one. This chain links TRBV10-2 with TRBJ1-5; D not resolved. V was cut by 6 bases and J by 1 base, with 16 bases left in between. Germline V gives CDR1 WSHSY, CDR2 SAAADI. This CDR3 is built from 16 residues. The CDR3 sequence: CASRAREEGSNQPQHF. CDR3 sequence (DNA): TGCGCCAGCAGAGCGAGGGAGGAGGGAAGCAATCAGCCCCAGCATTTT.

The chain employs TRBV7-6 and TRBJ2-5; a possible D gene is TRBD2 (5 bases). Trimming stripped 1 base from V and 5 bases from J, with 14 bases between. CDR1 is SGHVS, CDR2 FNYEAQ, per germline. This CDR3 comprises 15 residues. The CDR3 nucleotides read TGTGCCAGCAGCTTAGATGCACTAGAGGCGGAGACCCAGTACTTC. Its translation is CASSLDALEAETQYF.

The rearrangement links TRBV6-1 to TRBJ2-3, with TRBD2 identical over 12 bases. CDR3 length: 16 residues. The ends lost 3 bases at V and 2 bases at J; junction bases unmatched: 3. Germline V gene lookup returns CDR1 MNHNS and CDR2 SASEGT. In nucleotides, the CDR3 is TGTGCCAGCAGTGAGACTAGCGGGAGAGCCACAGATACGCAGTATTTT. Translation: CASSETSGRATDTQYF.

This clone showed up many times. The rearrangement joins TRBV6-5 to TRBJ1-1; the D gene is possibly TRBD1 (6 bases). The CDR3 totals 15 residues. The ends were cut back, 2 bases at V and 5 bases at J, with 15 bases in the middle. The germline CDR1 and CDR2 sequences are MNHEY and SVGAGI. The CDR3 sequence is CASSYGTTQGTEAFF. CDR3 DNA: TGTGCCAGCAGTTACGGGACTACCCAGGGGACTGAAGCTTTCTTT.

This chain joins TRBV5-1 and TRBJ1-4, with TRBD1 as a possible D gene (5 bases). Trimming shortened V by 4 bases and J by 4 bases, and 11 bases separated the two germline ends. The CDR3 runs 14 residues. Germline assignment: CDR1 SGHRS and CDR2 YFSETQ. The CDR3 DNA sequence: TGCGCCAGCAGCCTGGGACGGAGTAATGAAAAACTGTTTTTT. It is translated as CASSLGRSNEKLFF.

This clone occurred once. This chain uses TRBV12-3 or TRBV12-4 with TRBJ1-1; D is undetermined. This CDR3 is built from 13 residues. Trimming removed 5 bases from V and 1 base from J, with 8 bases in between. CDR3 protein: CASSPRGNTEAFF. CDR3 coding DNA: TGTGCCAGCAGTCCCCGGGGGAACACTGAAGCTTTCTTT.

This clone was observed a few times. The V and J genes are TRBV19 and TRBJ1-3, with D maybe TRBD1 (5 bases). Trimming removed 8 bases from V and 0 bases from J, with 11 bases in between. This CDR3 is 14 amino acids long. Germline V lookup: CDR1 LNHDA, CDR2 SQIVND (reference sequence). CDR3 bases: TGTGCCAGTGGGCGGGGGAACTCTGGAAACACCATATATTTT. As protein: CASGRGNSGNTIYF.

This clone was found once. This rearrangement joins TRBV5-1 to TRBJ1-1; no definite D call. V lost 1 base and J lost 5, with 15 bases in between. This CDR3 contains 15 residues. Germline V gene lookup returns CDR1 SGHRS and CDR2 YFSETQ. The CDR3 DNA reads TGCGCCAGCAGCTTGTCGGTCGGAGGAGGGACTGAAGCTTTCTTT. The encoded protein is CASSLSVGGGTEAFF.

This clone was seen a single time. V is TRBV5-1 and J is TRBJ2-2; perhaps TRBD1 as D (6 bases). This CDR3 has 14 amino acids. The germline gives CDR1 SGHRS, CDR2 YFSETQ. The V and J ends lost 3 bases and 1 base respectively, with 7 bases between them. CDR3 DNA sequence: TGCGCCAGCAGCTCACAGGGGAACACCGGGGAGCTGTTTTTT. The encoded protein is CASSSQGNTGELFF.

Here the CDR3 DNA reads TGTGCCAGCAGACGGGAGGGGGATGGCTACACCTTC. This translates into CASRREGDGYTF. The chain combines TRBV28 with TRBJ1-2, with D possibly being TRBD1 (6 bases). The CDR3 is 12 amino acids. Germline loops: CDR1 MDHEN, CDR2 SYDVKM. V was shortened by 6 bases and J by 6 bases, with 11 bases between the two germline ends.

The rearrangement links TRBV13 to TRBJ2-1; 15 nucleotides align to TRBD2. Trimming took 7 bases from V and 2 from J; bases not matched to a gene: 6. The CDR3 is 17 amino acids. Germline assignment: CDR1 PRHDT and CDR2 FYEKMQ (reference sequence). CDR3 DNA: TGTGCCAGCACGGGGACTAGCGGGGGGCCCACCTACAATGAGCAGTTCTTC. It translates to CASTGTSGGPTYNEQFF.

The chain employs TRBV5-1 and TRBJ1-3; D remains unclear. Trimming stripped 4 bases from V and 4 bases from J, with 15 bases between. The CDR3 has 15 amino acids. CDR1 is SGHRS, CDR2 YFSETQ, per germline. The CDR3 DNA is TGCGCCAGCAGCCCCCAGGATTTTCGCGGAAACACCATATATTTT. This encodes CASSPQDFRGNTIYF.

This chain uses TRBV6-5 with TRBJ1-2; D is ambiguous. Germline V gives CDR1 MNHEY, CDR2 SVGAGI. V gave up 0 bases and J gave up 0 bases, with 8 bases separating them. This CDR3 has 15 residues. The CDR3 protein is CASSYSGSTNYGYTF. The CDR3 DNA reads TGTGCCAGCAGTTACTCGGGCAGCACTAACTATGGCTACACCTTC.

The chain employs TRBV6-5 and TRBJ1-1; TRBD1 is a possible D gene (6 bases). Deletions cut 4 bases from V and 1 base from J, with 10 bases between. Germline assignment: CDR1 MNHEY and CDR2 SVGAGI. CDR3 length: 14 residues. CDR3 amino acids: CASSSPGQNTEAFF. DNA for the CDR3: TGTGCCAGCAGTTCCCCGGGACAGAACACTGAAGCTTTCTTT.

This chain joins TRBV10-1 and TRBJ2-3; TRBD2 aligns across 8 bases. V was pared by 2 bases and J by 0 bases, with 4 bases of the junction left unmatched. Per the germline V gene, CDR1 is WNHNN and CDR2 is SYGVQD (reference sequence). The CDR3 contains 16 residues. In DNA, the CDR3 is TGCGCCAGCAGTGAGGAAGCTAGCGGGAGCACAGATACGCAGTATTTT. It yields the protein CASSEEASGSTDTQYF.

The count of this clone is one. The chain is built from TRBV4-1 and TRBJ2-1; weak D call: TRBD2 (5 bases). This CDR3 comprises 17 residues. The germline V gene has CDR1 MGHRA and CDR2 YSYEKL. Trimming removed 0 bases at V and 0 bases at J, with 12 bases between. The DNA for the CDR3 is TGCGCCAGCAGCCAAGACCCGACGGGGAGCTCCTACAATGAGCAGTTCTTC. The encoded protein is CASSQDPTGSSYNEQFF.

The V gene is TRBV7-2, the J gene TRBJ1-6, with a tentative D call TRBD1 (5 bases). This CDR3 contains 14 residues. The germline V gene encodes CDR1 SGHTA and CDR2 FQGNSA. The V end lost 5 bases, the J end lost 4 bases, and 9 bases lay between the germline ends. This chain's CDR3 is CASSQQAYNSPLHF. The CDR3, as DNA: TGTGCCAGCAGCCAACAGGCATATAATTCACCCCTCCACTTT.

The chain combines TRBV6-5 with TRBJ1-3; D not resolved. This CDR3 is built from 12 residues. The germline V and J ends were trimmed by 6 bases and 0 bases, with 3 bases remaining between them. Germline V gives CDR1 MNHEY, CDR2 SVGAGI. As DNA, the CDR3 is TGTGCCAGCAGGAGCTCTGGAAACACCATATATTTT. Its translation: CASRSSGNTIYF.

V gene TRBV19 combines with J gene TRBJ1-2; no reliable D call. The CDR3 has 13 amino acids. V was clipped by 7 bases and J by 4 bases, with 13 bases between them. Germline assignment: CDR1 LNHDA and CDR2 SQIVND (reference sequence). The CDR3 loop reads CASTPHRRYGYTF. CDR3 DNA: TGTGCCAGTACCCCCCACAGACGCTATGGCTACACCTTC.